This paragraph reports one T cell receptor beta chain. The specificity of this receptor is unknown. One base away there is no much larger clone; base qualities are not given. The CDR3 holds 14 amino acids from the cysteine to the phenylalanine. Kept here is only the CDR3 DNA, which spans 42 bases and is read in frame from base 1. CDR1 and CDR2, looked up from the germline V gene, are MNHEY and SVGAGI. V sheds 9 bases and J sheds 0 bases, leaving 14 bases between their ends. The data stem from a study of cytomegalovirus exposure and HLA in healthy donors (dated by TCRdb to 2016 to 2017). For the wider study: An earlier analysis of several hundred of the donors reported 250 to 350 Gb of sequence data and about 120 million unique TCR beta sequences obtained from about 200 million T cells. About 300 gigabases of sequencing data and roughly 90 million unique TCR sequences were included in an early release covering about 700 HLA-typed donors. Of the roughly 400 genotyped donors, 80% to 90% were placed in the genetic ancestry cluster associated with self-reported Caucasian donors. The study aimed to test whether cataloging public T cell receptors could reveal signatures of past pathogen exposure. The study used immunosequencing to profile the T cell repertoires of under 700 subjects and linked those repertoires to cytomegalovirus serostatus. Along with the roughly 610-subject first cohort, a separate validation cohort of some 130 different subjects was used. To predict cytomegalovirus infection status, the study brought together high-throughput TCR immunosequencing, statistical association of individual TCRs with disease status, and machine learning. A later analysis re-analyzed previously published TCR beta repertoires from about 600 donors and added high-resolution HLA genotyping to study TCR occurrence patterns. Rather than using new phenotypic data, the later analysis identified candidate immune exposures from TCR beta sequences and from how often those sequences occurred across donors. In an earlier analysis of about 590 of the donors, high-throughput TCR beta sequencing was used to judge whether each TCR beta V gene segment behaved as functional or pseudogenic. Donor age, sex, ethnicity and CMV serostatus were compiled together with the repertoire data. In a later genetic analysis, genome-wide SNP genotypes for 398 of the 666 donors were used, and that subset was treated as a discovery cohort. Every repertoire in the discovery cohort had been generated on one and the same sequencing platform. HLA typing included class I and class II loci at four-digit resolution. The number of typed donors differed by locus: roughly 629-640 for A, B, C, DRB1 and DQB1; approximately 530 for DQA1; approximately 600 for DPA1; and around 450 for DPB1. Roughly 5 DR-DQ haplotypes were handled as single units for association and clustering, since linkage in the cohort was strong. Among some 400 genotyped donors of the cohort, an average of approximately 220,000 unique TCR beta nucleotide sequences was sequenced per donor, of which approximately 18% were non-productive.

Preparation of the library involved the immunoSEQ multiplex PCR assay. For the multiplex PCR, a mixture combining 60 forward primers for TCR Vbeta segments and 13 reverse primers for TCR Jbeta segments was used. The CDR3 region of rearranged TCR beta genes was amplified from genomic DNA by a multiplex PCR assay. On the Illumina HiSeq System, the amplified TCR beta libraries were sequenced as 87-base-pair reads. As for the original processing: In a later analysis, some 80 million unique TCR beta chains were counted across the roughly 610 repertoires, and approximately 11 million of these chains were shared by at least two donors. Raw reads were error-corrected and collapsed into unique sequences by a nearest-neighbor algorithm in which closely related sequences were merged to remove PCR and sequencing errors. CDR3 sequences were aligned to IMGT reference sequences to assign V, D and J gene segments. For a sequence to be retained, a match of at least six nucleotides to both a V gene segment and a J gene segment was required. Rearrangements were classified as productive when the CDR3 lacked stop codons and remained in frame with V and J, and all other rearrangements were classified as non-productive. Following IMGT convention, CDR3 was defined as the stretch from the second conserved V-encoded cysteine up to the conserved J-encoded phenylalanine. The earlier analysis of about 560 of the donors excluded any sequence lacking an unambiguous match to a single V gene segment. In an earlier analysis of a few hundred of the donors, V segments were called functional above 56.7% productive rearrangements and were called segregating when the between-donor standard deviation exceeded 5%. A statistical classification framework was built to diagnose cytomegalovirus status from the catalog of TCR beta chain sequences. A later analysis assigned V and J genes by comparing TCR nucleotide sequences with IMGT/GENE-DB human TR gene sequences. Using the TCRdist pipeline, a later analysis assigned CDR3 sequences along with most-parsimonious VDJ recombination scenarios. In a later analysis, every TCR beta chain was defined by the combination of its CDR3 amino acid sequence and its V-gene family, and reads without a unique V-gene family were dropped. A later analysis removed 592 highly shared, low-generation-probability nucleotide sequences to deal with suspected cross-contamination and a sequencing artifact. A later analysis calculated a clonal expansion index for each public chain from normalized within-repertoire ranks of inferred template counts. Generation probabilities in a later analysis came from a VDJ recombination model fitted to out-of-frame rearrangements, and those results were checked against IGoR. A later analysis scored TCR-TCR, TCR-HLA and TCR-CMV co-occurrence with hypergeometric tests, applying a repertoire-size bias correction to TCR pairs. To estimate false discovery rates, a later analysis permuted the HLA or CMV assignments 20 times. A later analysis grouped co-occurring TCRs with DBSCAN, adding TCRdist sequence similarity when clustering within HLA-allele-positive subsets. Repertoires with fewer than 30,000 or more than 120,000 public chains, plus five repertoires with anomalous nucleotide sharing, were excluded from co-occurrence clustering. Here the immuneACCESS table is served through TCRdb, limited to in-frame sequences with V and J called. Missing clones are a known gap in these copies; in checked studies unresolved V genes cover under half, and the rest lacks a known reason. V, J and clone size reflect that table, while D and trimming were determined from the DNA. The sample yields 140,000 or so clones; nearly 80% were counted once. The top ten clonotypes cover about 1.7% of the sample.

The cohort consisted of hundreds of healthy bone marrow donors. At the time of sampling, every cohort member was nominally healthy, though immune exposures that went unrecorded were likely present. The donor was CMV seronegative and belonged to the group of 320 or so seronegative cohort members. Each donor provided a peripheral blood sample, and peripheral blood mononuclear cells were used for TCR beta sequencing. The Qiagen DNeasy Blood Extraction Kit was used to extract genomic DNA from the blood cell samples. What the study reported, not specific to this receptor: The cohort was sequenced for TCR beta chains only, and without alpha or paired-chain data the features that could be detected were limited. Around 16 rarely observed V segments, including chromosome 9 orphons, were excluded from the earlier analysis of just under 600 of the donors because counts were too low. Strong co-occurrence of HLA alleles, especially DR and DQ, made assigning TCR associations to individual alleles difficult. In an earlier analysis of 500 to 650 of the donors, most TCR beta V segments appeared in productive rearrangements about 90% or about 30% of the time, broadly matching IMGT annotations. In a later analysis, most CMV-associated TCR beta chains were found to appear HLA-restricted, with HLA associations seemingly driven largely by CMV exposure. The classifier was reported to diagnose cytomegalovirus status with high specificity and sensitivity in both the original cohort and the validation cohort. The only immune exposure information available for the cohort was CMV serostatus. The study gave a list of more than 150 TCR beta chains associated with cytomegalovirus. In a later analysis, the rate of TCR association differed among HLA loci, with DRB1 alleles having the most associated TCRs and HLA-C alleles having the fewest. According to the authors, the approach could potentially be generalized to other disease states and immunological phenotypes. Compared with equally common non-associated chains, HLA-associated TCR beta chains in a later analysis were more clonally expanded and had lower generation probabilities. HLA typing was unavailable for some donors at each locus, so association tests used only the typed subset. A later analysis associated about 16,000 TCR beta sequences with specific HLA alleles at a false discovery rate of 0.05. Three of the identified cytomegalovirus-associated TCR beta chains were confirmed in vitro to be specific for cytomegalovirus antigens. A later analysis reported that several top co-occurrence clusters appeared linked to parvovirus B19, influenza, CMV and Epstein-Barr virus. Linkage disequilibrium might explain the correlated functional status among segregating V segments, but an unknown experimental factor could not be excluded. Compared with the approximately 670-donor mean, donors in an Asian-associated ancestry cluster had fewer N-insertions in productive TCRs, according to a later genetic analysis. The 87-base-pair reads could not distinguish some IMGT-functional V segments, including TRBV6-2 and TRBV6-3, so those segments were excluded. Across donors, most TCR sequences were observed very rarely, whereas some public TCRs were present in many individuals. Roughly uniform sequencing depth across donors was assumed in presence/absence analyses, although this assumption may not hold. A cluster of highly shared sequence variants was judged likely to be a technical artifact of the sequencing pipeline. An association between a missense DCLRE1C variant and V-gene and J-gene trimming of TCR beta chains was found in a later genetic analysis and replicated in an independent cohort. A further reported finding was that TCR beta sequences accurately predicted the HLA-A and HLA-B alleles for most subjects in the first cohort.

This sequence was found in a woman younger than 45 in good health and CMV-seronegative. The chain was built from TRBV6-5 and TRBJ1-1; the D gene assignment is ambiguous. The sample taken for sequencing was PBMCs. The bases are TGTGCCAGTAATCCGACAAACTTGAACACTGAAGCTTTCTTT. Translation gives CASNPTNLNTEAFF.